Following are 23 T cell receptor beta chains from one sample sequenced in a study of T-cell memory formation after mild COVID-19 (dated by TCRdb to the early 2020s). The protocol used for the library was 5' RACE. These reads were obtained on an Illumina NovaSeq 6000. TCRdb handled the public reads itself, with Q25 trimming in fastp and clone calling in MiXCR, and kept productive beta chains. Rows are unified per CDR3 protein, each entry keeping the most common DNA and genes. The sample table holds 400,000 to 500,000 distinct CDR3 sequences, of which roughly 18% were seen once. About 22% of the sample is in the top ten clones. Sample: PBMCs or a T cell subset sorted from them (not recorded which). The receptors originated from a man aged 18 to 30 who had mild COVID-19 (a few samples of this study predate the infection). The sample titles of this study are shuffled in the database, so cell type and time point are left out; the donor was told from shared clones.

This clonotype was recorded at least ten times. This chain connects TRBV7-6 to TRBJ2-1; TRBD1 matches at 7 bases. In germline, CDR1 is SGHVS, CDR2 FNYEAQ. This CDR3 is built from 15 residues. The junction had 10 bases not matched to a gene; V was cut back by 4 bases and J by 7 bases. The CDR3 coding sequence is TGTGCCAGCAGCTCCGGGACAGCAGCTAAAAATGAGCAGTTCTTC. Its protein is CASSSGTAAKNEQFF.

This clonotype occurred a few times. The rearrangement joins TRBV12-3 or TRBV12-4 to TRBJ2-7; D not certain. The CDR3 has 13 amino acids. Trimming left V 7 bases short and J 3 bases short, with 13 bases between. CDR3 in DNA: TGTGCCAGCACCCCCTCCGGAATCTACGAGCAGTACTTC. Protein sequence: CASTPSGIYEQYF.

This chain uses TRBV12-3 or TRBV12-4 with TRBJ1-2, with TRBD1 as a possible D gene (5 bases). The CDR3 has 13 residues. V lost 6 bases and J 4 bases, leaving 12 bases between the germline ends. In DNA, the CDR3 is TGTGCCAGCAGCCTTAAGGGGAGCTATGGCTACACCTTC. Protein product: CASSLKGSYGYTF.

V usage is TRBV29-1 and J usage is TRBJ1-5; 8 bases match TRBD1. J was trimmed by 3 bases and V by 4 bases; bases with no gene match: 8. Germline lookup yields CDR1 SQVTM and CDR2 ANQGSEA. This CDR3 is built from 15 residues. Here the CDR3 DNA reads TGCAGCGTTGGACAGGGGAACGGGAACAATCAGCCCCAGCATTTT. It is translated as CSVGQGNGNNQPQHF.

The chain has TRBV20-1 and TRBJ2-3, with 9 bases aligning to TRBD2. Losses at the gene ends were 5 bases for V and 2 bases for J; bases not matched to a gene: 5. Germline V CDR1 and CDR2: DFQATT, SNEGSKA (reference sequence). This CDR3 has 14 amino acids. Written as DNA, the CDR3 is TGCAGTGCTCCTCGCGGGGGGGCCACAGATACGCAGTATTTT. It is translated as CSAPRGGATDTQYF.

This chain uses TRBV20-1 with TRBJ2-5, with a tentative D call TRBD2 (6 bases). Germline CDR1 DFQATT, CDR2 SNEGSKA (reference sequence). Trimming took off 6 bases at V and 1 base at J, with 15 bases between the two ends. CDR3 length equals 14 residues. The CDR3 nucleotides read TGCAGTGCCAGGCGGGATCGGGCCCAAGAGACCCAGTACTTC. This sequence encodes CSARRDRAQETQYF.

This clonotype was picked up many times. The chain is built from TRBV5-1 and TRBJ1-1; D remains unclear. Germline V lookup: CDR1 SGHRS, CDR2 YFSETQ. This CDR3 contains 11 residues. V dropped 5 bases and J dropped 0 bases, with 2 bases sitting between them. The DNA of the CDR3 is TGCGCCAGCAGTATGAACACTGAAGCTTTCTTT. The encoded protein is CASSMNTEAFF. Full variable domain (outside the CDR3, taken from reference TRBV5-1 and TRBJ1-1): KAGVTQTPRYLIKTRGQQVTLSCSPISGHRSVSWYQQTPGQGLQFLFEYFSETQRNKGNFPGRFSGRQFSNSRSEMNVSTLELGDSALYLCASSMNTEAFFGQGTRLTVV.

There are a few counts of this clonotype. The rearrangement uses TRBV5-1 and TRBJ1-1, with D perhaps matching TRBD1 (6 bases). The germline V and J ends were trimmed by 0 bases and 1 base, with 10 bases remaining between them. Germline V CDR1 and CDR2: SGHRS, YFSETQ. This CDR3 comprises 15 residues. CDR3 nucleotides: TGCGCCAGCAGCTTGGTCGTGACAGGGAACACTGAAGCTTTCTTT. Translated: CASSLVVTGNTEAFF.

The CDR3 is CASHTGVNTEAFF. CDR3 nucleotides: TGTGCCAGCCACACTGGGGTGAACACTGAAGCTTTCTTT. This sequence joins TRBV7-2 and TRBJ1-1; unclear D gene. This CDR3 spans 13 amino acids. Germline V gene lookup returns CDR1 SGHTA and CDR2 FQGNSA. The germline V and J ends were trimmed by 8 bases and 0 bases, with 10 bases remaining between them.

The V call is TRBV5-1, the J call TRBJ1-2; D call uncertain. V was shortened by 7 bases and J by 8 bases, with 18 bases between the two germline ends. Germline lookup yields CDR1 SGHRS and CDR2 YFSETQ. CDR3 length: 13 amino acids. The CDR3 DNA follows: TGCGCCAGCGGGCCGGGAGATCCTGAGGGCTACACCTTC. Protein sequence: CASGPGDPEGYTF.

In DNA form, the CDR3 reads TGTGCCAGCAGCTACCCTGGCGGGACAGGGGGAGACTATGGCTACACCTTC. Translated, it gives CASSYPGGTGGDYGYTF. The chain has TRBV7-8 and TRBJ1-2, with TRBD1 identical over 11 bases. The junction had 10 bases not matched to a gene; V was cut back by 4 bases and J by 3 bases. The CDR3 has 17 amino acids. In germline, CDR1 is SGHVS, CDR2 FQNEAQ.

The chain carries TRBV5-1 and TRBJ2-3; TRBD2 matches at 9 bases. This CDR3 contains 17 residues. Germline V gives CDR1 SGHRS, CDR2 YFSETQ. Trimming took 1 base from V and 0 from J; bases not matched to a gene: 6. CDR3 sequence reads: CASSLKVAGVSTDTQYF. For the CDR3, the DNA is TGCGCCAGCAGCTTGAAAGTAGCGGGGGTTAGCACAGATACGCAGTATTTT.

This clonotype has just a few counts. The chain carries TRBV6-6 and TRBJ1-2; 10 bases are a match to TRBD1. The CDR3 runs to 17 residues. The germline gives CDR1 MNHNY, CDR2 SVGAGI (reference sequence). V shed 5 bases and J 6 bases; nucleotides not matched to a gene: 15. The CDR3, as DNA: TGTGCCAGCAGTCCCACAGGCGGCGGGACAGGGGTTAATGGCTACACCTTC. It specifies CASSPTGGGTGVNGYTF.

CDR3 sequence (DNA): TGTGCCAGCAGCCTCCCTCCACTGGATGAGACCCAGTACTTC. It specifies CASSLPPLDETQYF. V is TRBV3-1 and J is TRBJ2-5; D is uncertain. The CDR3 extends over 14 amino acids. CDR1 is LGHDT, CDR2 YNNKEL, per germline (reference sequence). Trimming shortened V by 4 bases and J by 5 bases, and 14 bases separated the two germline ends.

This clonotype was counted a few times. This sequence joins TRBV7-2 and TRBJ1-2; 7 bases map to TRBD1. Trimming removed 5 bases from V and 4 bases from J; junction bases left unmatched: 10. This CDR3 has 15 residues. CDR1 is SGHTA, CDR2 FQGNSA, per germline. As DNA, the CDR3 is TGTGCCAGCAGCCCGAAACCCGACAGGGTCTATGGCTACACCTTC. It encodes CASSPKPDRVYGYTF.

This clonotype showed up just a few times. The V call is TRBV12-3 or TRBV12-4, the J call TRBJ2-2, with TRBD2 matching over 13 bases. V shed 4 bases and J 7 bases; nucleotides not matched to a gene: 9. The CDR3 has 17 amino acids. CDR3 protein: CASSSGLAGASRGELFF. The CDR3 DNA reads as TGTGCCAGCAGTTCTGGACTAGCGGGGGCCTCCCGCGGGGAGCTGTTTTTT.

There are many counts of this clonotype. The V call is TRBV29-1, the J call TRBJ2-2; D uncertain. The CDR3 sequence is 13 residues long. The ends were cut back, 2 bases at V and 4 bases at J, with 8 bases in the middle. CDR1 and CDR2 (germline): SQVTM, ANQGSEA. CDR3 nucleotide sequence: TGCAGCGTTGAAATGGTTGGCACCGGGGAGCTGTTTTTT. It yields the protein CSVEMVGTGELFF.

The sample holds a few counts of this clonotype. The chain has TRBV12-3 or TRBV12-4 and TRBJ1-3; D not resolved. Trimming left V 3 bases short and J 0 bases short, with 6 bases between. The CDR3 runs 14 residues. As DNA, the CDR3 is TGTGCCAGCAGTTTGCGGACCTCTGGAAACACCATATATTTT. This gives the protein CASSLRTSGNTIYF.

The genes are TRBV24-1 and TRBJ2-1; D is possibly TRBD1 (6 bases). There are 14 residues in the CDR3. The germline V and J ends were trimmed by 6 bases and 6 bases, with 14 bases remaining between them. The germline CDR1 and CDR2 sequences are KGHDR and SFDVKD. The CDR3 nucleotides are TGTGCCACCAGTAGGCAGGGGTCTCCCAATGAGCAGTTCTTC. Translation: CATSRQGSPNEQFF.

The chain couples TRBV2 to TRBJ2-2, with 8 nucleotides matching TRBD2. Germline lookup yields CDR1 SNHLY and CDR2 FYNNEI. This CDR3 is built from 14 residues. Trimming cost V 7 bases and J 4 bases; bases outside gene matches: 5. Here the CDR3 reads CASNGGDGTGELFF. DNA of the CDR3: TGTGCCAGCAACGGGGGGGATGGCACCGGGGAGCTGTTTTTT.

This clonotype was seen repeatedly, ten times or more. This CDR3 reads CASSSADTQYF. Written as DNA, the CDR3 is TGTGCCAGCAGCTCGGCAGATACGCAGTATTTT. This sequence joins TRBV12-3 or TRBV12-4 and TRBJ2-3; the D is unclear. This CDR3 contains 11 residues. With 6 bases removed from V and 4 bases from J, the gap between germline ends came to 5 bases.

This clonotype was picked up many times. The J gene is TRBJ1-2, the V gene TRBV7-8; unclear D gene. The CDR3 is made up of 14 amino acids. The V end lost 3 bases, the J end lost 8 bases, and 16 bases lay between the germline ends. Germline-derived CDR1 and CDR2 are SGHVS and FQNEAQ. The CDR3 DNA sequence: TGTGCCAGCAGCTTGGGTCTTCGTCGGAGGGGCTACACCTTC. Translating it yields CASSLGLRRRGYTF.

This clonotype appeared many times. The chain recombines TRBV7-9 with TRBJ2-3; the match to TRBD2 covers 9 bases. The CDR3 sequence is 16 residues long. In germline, CDR1 is SEHNR, CDR2 FQNEAQ (reference sequence). The trim removed 5 bases at V and 1 base at J, leaving 7 bases unmatched. For the CDR3, the DNA is TGTGCCAGCAGCCCCCCGATAGCGGGGGGCACAGATACGCAGTATTTT. Translation: CASSPPIAGGTDTQYF.